The sequence of this TCR beta chain was determined in a study of T cell responses to AZD1222 COVID-19 vaccine. About the study: Researchers grouped second doses given at about 4 or about 12 weeks into one pool. The study, taken as a whole, reports: Sampling captured repertoires only after the peak T cell response. Most donors were white British and more were female, and clonal diversity was possibly underestimated. Among AZD1222 vaccinees, only 5 to 7 were seropositive at baseline.

CDR3 length: 14 amino acids. CDR1 is LGHDT and CDR2 is YNNKEL in the germline V gene (reference sequence). The V gene lost 4 bases and the J gene lost 4 bases, with 13 bases spanning the gap. On this clone: Its antigen is currently unknown.

Method: immunoSEQ multiplex PCR; TCRdb's copy keeps in-frame clones and lacks some. Seen here are about 150,000 clones, roughly nine tenths observed once, and the top ten hold about 19%. The origin of this receptor is an adult in good health. The starting material was peripheral blood, obtained on day 0 of AZD1222 vaccination. The J gene is TRBJ1-2, the V gene TRBV3-1 (or the pseudogene TRBV3-2); no firm D call. Here the CDR3 reads CASSRQNRAYGYTF. The CDR3 DNA sequence: TGTGCCAGCAGCCGCCAAAATAGGGCCTATGGCTACACCTTC.